These T cell receptor beta chains were read from a single sample in a study of T cells after yellow fever vaccination. MiXCR was run by TCRdb on the 5' RACE reads, yielding one entry per CDR3 protein. The sample has a few hundred thousand distinct CDR3 sequences, less than 9.5% seen once. Sequencing used PBMCs, obtained roughly 45 days after the first yellow fever vaccination. Source of these receptors: a man between 18 and 29 years old who received the YFV17D yellow fever vaccine. Each CDR3 is given with its conserved first and last residue. D genes are given only for firm matches. A row's size may be missing; if present it is once, few, many or a size class.

d_call,clone_size,j_call,cdr3_length,v_call,cdr3_aa,cdr3_nt
.,few,TRBJ2-7,16,TRBV15,CATSRDRAWGVREQYF,TGTGCCACCAGCAGAGATCGAGCTTGGGGGGTAAGGGAGCAGTACTTC
TRBD2,few,TRBJ2-7,14,TRBV2,CASRASSGGYEQYF,TGTGCCAGCAGGGCTTCTAGCGGGGGCTACGAGCAGTACTTC
.,many,TRBJ2-7,12,TRBV5-1,CASSLRGREQYF,TGCGCCAGCAGCTTGCGGGGTCGCGAGCAGTACTTC
.,few,TRBJ2-1,10,TRBV20-1,CSASYNEQFF,TGCAGTGCTTCTTACAATGAGCAGTTCTTC
.,many,TRBJ2-1,17,TRBV27,CASSQRRSVGPYNEQFF,TGTGCCAGCAGCCAGAGACGATCCGTGGGGCCCTACAATGAGCAGTTCTTC
.,few,TRBJ1-2,15,TRBV7-2,CASSPYGGLTYGYTF,TGTGCCAGCAGCCCCTACGGGGGCCTTACCTATGGCTACACCTTC
.,.,TRBJ1-2,14,TRBV14,CASSHSGTSPPYTF,TGTGCCAGCAGCCATAGTGGGACAAGCCCCCCCTACACCTTC
.,.,TRBJ1-1,17,TRBV4-1,CASSHHRDRGRNTEAFF,TGCGCCAGCAGCCACCACAGGGACCGGGGTAGGAACACTGAAGCTTTCTTT
TRBD1,few,TRBJ2-7,13,TRBV6-1,CASIRDRSYEQYF,TGTGCCAGCATCCGGGACAGGTCCTACGAGCAGTACTTC
TRBD2,few,TRBJ2-1,16,TRBV7-9,CASSTPGGGTYNEQFF,TGTGCCAGCAGCACCCCCGGGGGAGGGACCTACAATGAGCAGTTCTTC
.,.,TRBJ2-3,12,TRBV12-3/TRBV12-4,CASTKSSDTQYF,TGTGCCAGCACTAAAAGCTCAGATACGCAGTATTTT
.,.,TRBJ1-4,13,TRBV20-1,CSAIDSGNEKLFF,TGCAGTGCGATTGACAGCGGTAATGAAAAACTGTTTTTT
.,many,TRBJ2-3,12,TRBV6-2/TRBV6-3,CASSGRTDTQYF,TGTGCCAGCAGCGGCCGTACAGATACGCAGTATTTT
.,many,TRBJ2-3,13,TRBV10-3,CAISPPNTDTQYF,TGTGCCATCAGCCCTCCCAACACAGATACGCAGTATTTT
TRBD1,few,TRBJ1-4,15,TRBV6-5,CASSWTGRVREKLFF,TGTGCCAGCAGTTGGACAGGCAGAGTGAGGGAAAAACTGTTTTTT
.,.,TRBJ1-2,10,TRBV6-1,CASGPGGYTF,TGTGCCAGCGGCCCGGGCGGCTACACCTTC
TRBD2,many,TRBJ2-7,15,TRBV28,CASSYPGLAGYEQYF,TGTGCCAGCAGTTACCCGGGACTAGCGGGGTACGAGCAGTACTTC
TRBD1,.,TRBJ1-2,16,TRBV5-1,CASSSWDRRLLGGYTF,TGCGCCAGCAGCTCCTGGGACAGGCGCCTTTTGGGCGGCTACACCTTC
.,few,TRBJ1-1,14,TRBV19,CASSIQVSSTEAFF,TGTGCCAGTAGTATTCAGGTATCGAGCACTGAAGCTTTCTTT
.,few,TRBJ1-5,14,TRBV19,CASSIILRDQPQHF,TGTGCCAGTAGTATTATTCTGCGCGATCAGCCCCAGCATTTT
.,.,TRBJ2-3,15,TRBV7-9,CASSPYGAYVDTQYF,TGTGCCAGCAGCCCGTACGGGGCCTACGTAGATACGCAGTATTTT
.,many,TRBJ2-1,14,TRBV12-3/TRBV12-4,CASRHTGTYNEQFF,TGTGCCAGCAGACATACTGGTACCTACAATGAGCAGTTCTTC
TRBD1,.,TRBJ2-2,14,TRBV20-1,CSARPTGYTGELFF,TGCAGTGCTCGCCCGACAGGGTACACCGGGGAGCTGTTTTTT
.,many,TRBJ2-3,15,TRBV7-3,CASSPTSGGTDTQYF,TGTGCCAGCAGCCCGACCTCGGGGGGCACAGATACGCAGTATTTT
.,.,TRBJ2-5,15,TRBV6-5,CASSYSDSPGETQYF,TGTGCCAGCAGTTACTCAGACTCCCCGGGGGAGACCCAGTACTTC
TRBD1,many,TRBJ2-5,14,TRBV15,CATSSGQGKETQYF,TGTGCCACCAGCTCGGGACAGGGGAAAGAGACCCAGTACTTC
.,.,TRBJ2-2,16,TRBV4-1,CASSWGGLTTEGELFF,TGCGCCAGCAGCTGGGGGGGGCTCACGACTGAGGGGGAGCTGTTTTTT
TRBD1,few,TRBJ2-5,14,TRBV7-2,CASSSNRGWETQYF,TGTGCCAGCAGCTCTAACAGGGGGTGGGAGACCCAGTACTTC
.,few,TRBJ1-2,13,TRBV4-3,CASTPGADYGYTF,TGCGCCAGCACTCCGGGGGCGGACTATGGCTACACCTTC
TRBD1,.,TRBJ1-2,13,TRBV29-1,CSVERDRGYGYTF,TGCAGCGTTGAAAGGGACAGAGGCTATGGCTACACCTTC
.,.,TRBJ2-5,13,TRBV4-3,CASSQAQQETQYF,TGCGCCAGCAGCCAAGCACAACAAGAGACCCAGTACTTC
.,.,TRBJ2-1,13,TRBV12-3/TRBV12-4,CASSGWRADEQFF,TGTGCCAGCAGCGGGTGGAGGGCGGATGAGCAGTTCTTC
.,.,TRBJ1-3,14,TRBV10-3,CAINSGRSGNTIYF,TGTGCCATCAATAGCGGGCGCTCTGGAAACACCATATATTTT
.,few,TRBJ1-2,15,TRBV5-5,CASSHLNQGRNGYTF,TGTGCCAGCAGTCACCTAAATCAGGGGAGGAATGGCTACACCTTC
TRBD1,.,TRBJ2-7,15,TRBV2,CASKVTGAILGEQYF,TGTGCCAGCAAAGTGACAGGGGCGATCCTAGGCGAGCAGTACTTC
.,.,TRBJ2-3,12,TRBV20-1,CSASYETDTQYF,TGCAGTGCTAGTTACGAGACAGATACGCAGTATTTT
.,once,TRBJ2-2,15,TRBV27,CASRSWVRNTGELFF,TGTGCCAGCCGTTCTTGGGTTCGGAACACCGGGGAGCTGTTTTTT
TRBD1,many,TRBJ1-4,16,TRBV5-1,CASSSGTVATNEKLFF,TGCGCCAGCAGCTCAGGGACAGTAGCAACTAATGAAAAACTGTTTTTT
.,.,TRBJ2-5,13,TRBV5-4,CASSHPAKETQYF,TGTGCCAGCAGCCACCCCGCGAAGGAGACCCAGTACTTC
.,few,TRBJ1-1,14,TRBV10-3,CAIIRAGVITEAFF,TGTGCCATCATAAGGGCAGGGGTGATCACTGAAGCTTTCTTT
TRBD1,.,TRBJ1-2,16,TRBV7-2,CASSLAFAGGSYGYTF,TGTGCCAGCAGCTTAGCCTTCGCAGGGGGTAGCTATGGCTACACCTTC
.,few,TRBJ1-5,14,TRBV5-5,CASSGPGTEQPQHF,TGTGCCAGCAGCGGGCCAGGGACGGAACAGCCCCAGCATTTT